Sequencing of this T cell receptor beta chain was carried out in a study of tumor and adjacent non-tumor tissue in lung cancer. The library came from three nested PCR rounds adapted from ARM-PCR protocols. MiXCR, applied by TCRdb to the multiplex PCR reads, yields one record per CDR3 protein. The sample has approximately 90,000 distinct CDR3 sequences; roughly three fifths are singletons. Germline CDR1 SGHAT, CDR2 FQDESV (reference sequence). This CDR3 has 15 amino acids. Comment on this clonotype: The antigen remains undetermined. Relative to the germline gene, one junction end is altered; a read error may explain this.

Notes on the study in general: Compared with tumor, normal lung showed significantly lower TCR diversity.

The template was RNA from unsorted bulk tissue. Sequences were obtained from lung tumor tissue. The chain links TRBV11-1 to TRBJ2-5; 9 bases agree with TRBD1. This TCR derives from a man aged 65 to 85 with non-small cell lung cancer. CDR3 in amino acids: CASSPRDRVFWTQYF. The CDR3 region has the DNA TGCGCCAGCAGCCCCCGGGACAGGGTTTTTTGGACCCAGTACTTC. Full variable domain (outside the CDR3, taken from reference TRBV11-1 and TRBJ2-5): EAEVAQSPRYKITEKSQAVAFWCDPISGHATLYWYRQILGQGPELLVQFQDESVVDDSQLPKDRFSAERLKGVDSTLKIQPAELGDSAMYLCASSPRDRVFWTQYFGPGTRLLVL.